The 14 T cell receptor beta chains given below trace back to one sample, sequenced in a study of technical replicates of blood from several donors. Data came from immunoSEQ multiplex PCR; TCRdb stores just in-frame clones and leaves some out. This sample yields tens of thousands of clones, of which less than 95% are seen a single time; more than 0.35% belongs to the top ten. Sequenced sample: T cells isolated from PBMCs. These receptors came from a human donor in good health.

The chain couples TRBV7-9 to TRBJ1-2; TRBD1 agrees at 10 bases. The CDR3 loop spans 14 amino acids. V lost 5 bases and J lost 4; bases outside the gene matches: 4. Germline CDR1 SEHNR, CDR2 FQNEAQ (reference sequence). The CDR3 loop is CASSRDRGIYGYTF. The CDR3 region has the DNA TGTGCCAGCAGCCGGGACAGGGGAATCTATGGCTACACCTTC.

This chain uses TRBV28 with TRBJ2-7, with D maybe TRBD1 (6 bases). Germline assignment: CDR1 MDHEN and CDR2 SYDVKM. Trimming left V 4 bases short and J 0 bases short, with 7 bases between. The CDR3 runs 13 residues. CDR3 sequence reads: CASSSDSSYEQYF. As DNA, the CDR3 is TGTGCCAGCAGTTCGGACAGCTCCTACGAGCAGTACTTC.

This clone was seen just once. The gene calls are TRBV6-5 and TRBJ1-4; a weak D match, TRBD1 (5 bases). This CDR3 spans 11 amino acids. Trimming removed 6 bases from V and 14 bases from J, with 13 bases in between. Germline CDR1 is MNHEY and CDR2 is SVGAGI. CDR3 residues: CASRSRQTLFF. CDR3 DNA: TGTGCCAGCAGATCACGACAGACTCTGTTTTTT.

J is TRBJ2-3 and V is TRBV10-3; D gene ambiguous. The V gene lost 3 bases and the J gene lost 2 bases, with 6 bases spanning the gap. The germline gives CDR1 ENHRY, CDR2 SYGVKD. This CDR3 is 13 amino acids long. CDR3 nucleotides: TGTGCCATCAGTGATGGGCTCACAGATACGCAGTATTTT. Its protein is CAISDGLTDTQYF.

The V and J genes are TRBV6-5 and TRBJ2-7; 12 bases are shared with TRBD1. Per germline, CDR1 MNHEY and CDR2 SVGAGI. The CDR3 is made up of 14 amino acids. V shed 10 bases and J 6 bases; nucleotides not matched to a gene: 10. CDR3 bases: TGTGCCACCGGAGTCGGGACAGGGGGCGCCGAGCAGTACTTC. This encodes CATGVGTGGAEQYF.

In its sample, this clone was seen once. This chain links TRBV13 with TRBJ2-3; 7 nucleotides match TRBD1. V shed 4 bases and J 4 bases; nucleotides not matched to a gene: 5. CDR3 size: 14 residues. The germline gives CDR1 PRHDT, CDR2 FYEKMQ (reference sequence). The CDR3 protein is CASSSTGAADTQYF. CDR3 sequence (DNA): TGTGCCAGCAGCTCCACAGGGGCCGCAGATACGCAGTATTTT.

The V and J genes are TRBV10-3 and TRBJ1-2; 7 nucleotides align to TRBD1. The CDR3 contains 14 residues. V shed 6 bases, J shed 0 bases, and the junction held 4 bases outside the gene matches. Germline CDR1 ENHRY, CDR2 SYGVKD. The CDR3 DNA follows: TGTGCCATCAGCGGACAGGAAGCTAACTATGGCTACACCTTC. Encoded protein: CAISGQEANYGYTF.

This chain links TRBV15 with TRBJ1-2; D is uncertain. The germline V and J ends were trimmed by 1 base and 4 bases, with 13 bases remaining between them. The germline V gene has CDR1 LNHNV and CDR2 YYDKDF (reference sequence). CDR3 size: 15 residues. CDR3 region: CATSRGQAVIYGYTF. The CDR3 DNA reads as TGTGCCACCAGCAGAGGGCAGGCCGTTATCTATGGCTACACCTTC.

This clone was counted a single time. The V call is TRBV7-2, the J call TRBJ1-5, with 8 bases identical to TRBD1. Germline V gene sequence: CDR1 SGHTA, CDR2 FQGNSA. The CDR3 contains 17 residues. J lost 0 bases, V lost 4 bases, and 8 bases had no gene match. The CDR3 DNA reads TGTGCCAGCAGCTCCTTAACAGGGGGATATAGCAATCAGCCCCAGCATTTT. Its translation is CASSSLTGGYSNQPQHF.

This clone was seen just once. This chain joins TRBV5-4 and TRBJ1-1, with no clear D. The CDR3 loop spans 15 amino acids. V gave up 0 bases and J gave up 2 bases, with 11 bases separating them. Germline CDR1 and CDR2: SGHNT and YYREEE (reference sequence). CDR3 protein: CASSLGHPKNTEAFF. DNA of the CDR3: TGTGCCAGCAGCTTGGGGCACCCAAAAAACACTGAAGCTTTCTTT.

The chain employs TRBV30 and TRBJ2-3; a possible D gene is TRBD1 (6 bases). The germline V gene encodes CDR1 GTSNPN and CDR2 SVGIG (reference sequence). CDR3 length equals 13 residues. V lost 4 bases and J 3 bases, leaving 11 bases between the germline ends. Here the CDR3 reads CAWTIDRTDTQYF. The CDR3 bases are TGTGCCTGGACCATCGACAGGACAGATACGCAGTATTTT. Variable domain in full (rest from reference TRBV30 and TRBJ2-3): SQTIHQWPATLVQPVGSPLSLECTVEGTSNPNLYWYRQAAGRGLQLLFYSVGIGQISSEVPQNLSASRPQDRQFILSSKKLLLSDSGFYLCAWTIDRTDTQYFGPGTRLTVL.

J is TRBJ1-2 and V is TRBV29-1; a possible D gene is TRBD1 (5 bases). The CDR3 is 12 amino acids. In germline, CDR1 is SQVTM, CDR2 ANQGSEA. V shed 5 bases and J shed 6 bases, with 13 bases lying between them. The DNA of the CDR3 is TGCAGCGTTCCAGGGAAGAAGAATGGCTACACCTTC. It translates to CSVPGKKNGYTF.

This sequence joins TRBV6-5 and TRBJ2-3; perhaps TRBD1 as D (6 bases). Germline assignment: CDR1 MNHEY and CDR2 SVGAGI. This CDR3 is 13 amino acids long. Deletions cut 7 bases from V and 5 bases from J, with 13 bases between. In nucleotides, the CDR3 is TGTGCCAGCAAAAAGGGGGATATAGATACGCAGTATTTT. Translated: CASKKGDIDTQYF.

Concerning this clone itself: This CDR3 is also generated by other DNA sequences in the sample. This chain connects TRBV7-2 to TRBJ1-2; 7 nucleotides line up with TRBD1. V dropped 2 bases and J dropped 0; count of bases not matched to a gene: 0. The germline V gene has CDR1 SGHTA and CDR2 FQGNSA. This CDR3 contains 14 residues. The CDR3 loop reads CASSLTGANYGYTF. CDR3 bases: TGTGCCAGCAGCTTAACAGGGGCTAACTATGGCTACACCTTC.